This T cell receptor (beta chain) was sequenced for a study of T cell changes during pregnancy in multiple sclerosis. Some clones are missing from TCRdb's copy, which holds only in-frame ones; the method was immunoSEQ multiplex PCR. The sample lists about 35,000 clones, roughly nine tenths occurring once. This clone has at least ten counts. The TCR comes from a female donor in good health, enrolled as a control in a pregnancy study. The sample consisted of peripheral blood, taken in the third trimester of pregnancy.

CDR3 sequence (DNA): TGTGCCAGCTCGACAGCCCCCAATGAAAAACTGTTTTTT. It specifies CASSTAPNEKLFF. This chain connects TRBV9 to TRBJ1-4; tentative D call: TRBD1 (5 bases). CDR1 and CDR2 from the germline V gene are SGDLS and YYNGEE. The CDR3 loop spans 13 amino acids. The germline V and J ends were trimmed by 7 bases and 5 bases, with 12 bases remaining between them.